This section outlines one T cell receptor (beta chain) sequence together with its context. This clonotype was seen only once. The antigen it recognizes is unknown. No clone much larger than this one lies a single base away; base qualities are absent. One read alone is a weak basis. Libraries were made using RT-PCR. The sequencer listed for this sample is Illumina HiSeq 2500. The public reads were reanalyzed by TCRdb: fastp trimming at Q25, MiXCR alignment, in-frame beta chains only. Identical CDR3 proteins give one entry, which carries the most common genes and DNA. The sample table shows about 620,000 distinct CDR3 sequences, and 11% are seen once. The ten largest clones capture more than 9.5% of the sample. These data are taken from a study of response to subunit inactivated influenza vaccine (dated by TCRdb to 2017 to 2018). For the wider study: Deep quantitative profiling of the T cell receptor repertoire was used in the study to follow responses to a trivalent subunit inactivated influenza vaccine.

The paper as a whole reports these results and caveats: It was suggested by the authors that each seasonal influenza vaccination may recruit only a limited number of new T cells.

The CDR3 numbers 19 residues from cysteine through phenylalanine. Of all the DNA, just the CDR3 is kept, 57 bases in frame from base 1. The V end gives up 5 bases and the J end 0 bases, leaving 14 bases in the junction not matched to a gene. The same data also contributed to another study, on T cells expressing NK-cell markers. As that second study puts it: TCR beta cDNA libraries were prepared using 5'RACE template switching, which introduced a universal primer site and unique molecular identifiers. TCR beta-chain repertoires were profiled in sorted CD3+CD56+NKG2C+, CD3+CD56+NKG2C- and CD3+CD56-NKG2C+ T-cell subsets from roughly eight donors. Among the eight sequenced donors, only one was HCMV-seronegative, while the other seven were HCMV-seropositive. In several experiments an anti-gammadeltaTCR antibody was added to restrict sorting to alphabetaTCR-expressing T cells. In six donors, the dominant CD3+CD56+NKG2C+ clonotypes were among the top 10 CD8+ clonotypes and accounted for about 1.0-7.0% of CD8+ T cells. Those dominant clonotypes were again the most abundant among CD3+CD56-NKG2C+ cells in a few donors, at roughly 28.3-65%. It remained unclear whether the expanded NKG2C-expressing T cell clones were specific for HCMV antigens. The eight sequenced donors were randomly selected healthy volunteers, three men and five women. A commercial ELISA kit detecting HCMV-specific IgG in serum was used to determine HCMV serostatus. Peripheral blood mononuclear cells were isolated from blood by Ficoll density gradient centrifugation. For about 6 donors, unsorted PBMC were also used to sequence bulk peripheral blood T-cell repertoires. cDNA synthesis was primed from the TCR beta constant segment, followed by two successive PCR amplification steps. Libraries were sequenced as 2 x 150 bp reads on Illumina HiSeq 2000/2500, MiSeq or NextSeq. Reads were demultiplexed and grouped by UMI with MIGEC, and clonotypes were assembled and quantified with MiTCR. Only TCR cDNA sequences supported by at least two reads were kept to exclude erroneous sequences. The tcR package was used for downstream repertoire analysis, and clonotypes were matched between fractions using CDR3 nucleotide sequence together with V segment. VDJmatch was used to annotate antigen specificity against VDJdb, with one amino acid substitution in CDR3 allowed.

The TCR comes from a man aged 50 to 60 who received an inactivated influenza vaccine. Donor details come from another sample of the same person, matched by shared clones. The V and J segments used are TRBV12-3 or TRBV12-4 and TRBJ2-2, with 8 bases matching TRBD1. The specimen comprised PBMCs from blood, sampled on the day of vaccination. The CDR3 reads CASSPQGTGVYSNTGELFF. The DNA sequence is TGTGCCAGCAGTCCTCAGGGGACAGGCGTTTACTCGAACACCGGGGAGCTGTTTTTT.